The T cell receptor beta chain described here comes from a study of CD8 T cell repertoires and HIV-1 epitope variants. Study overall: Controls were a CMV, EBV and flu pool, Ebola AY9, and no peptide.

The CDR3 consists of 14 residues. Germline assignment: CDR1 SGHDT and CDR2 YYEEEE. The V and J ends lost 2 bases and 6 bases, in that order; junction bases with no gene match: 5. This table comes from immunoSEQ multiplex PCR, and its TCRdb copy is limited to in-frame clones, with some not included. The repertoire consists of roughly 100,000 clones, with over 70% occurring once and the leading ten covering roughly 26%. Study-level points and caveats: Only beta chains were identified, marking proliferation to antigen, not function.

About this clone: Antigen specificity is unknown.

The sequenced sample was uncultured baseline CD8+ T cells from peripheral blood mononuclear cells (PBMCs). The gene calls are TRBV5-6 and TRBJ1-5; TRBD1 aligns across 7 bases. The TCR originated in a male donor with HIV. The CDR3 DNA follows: TGTGCCAGCAGCTTCGGACAGGACGGTCAGCCCCAGCATTTT. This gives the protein CASSFGQDGQPQHF. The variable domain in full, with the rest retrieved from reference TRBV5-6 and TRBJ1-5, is DAGVTQSPTHLIKTRGQQVTLRCSPKSGHDTVSWYQQALGQGPQFIFQYYEEEERQRGNFPDRFSGHQFPNYSSELNVNALLLGDSALYLCASSFGQDGQPQHFGDGTRLSIL.